This TCR beta chain appears in the sequencing data of a study of T-cell reconstitution after alpha-beta-depleted transplantation in children. General study points: Where alpha-beta T cells came from about two months after transplant was reportedly several hundred expanded graft clones. Newly produced T cells mostly accounted for T-cell counts and diversity one year post-transplant. Recipient T cells and thymic progenitors that survived gave rise to the high TCRbeta diversity observed at day 60 in some patients.

About this clonotype itself: Its target is unknown.

Unique molecular identifiers were incorporated when the TCRbeta library was constructed. In TCRdb, the PCR reads were re-called with MiXCR into one record per CDR3 protein. The table has about 500,000 distinct CDR3 sequences, 9.5% to 12% seen once. The specimen was PBMCs, mostly from graft donor cells, collected 180 days after TCRalphabeta/CD19-depleted stem cell transplant. The TCR sequence derives from a female patient between 2 and 10 years old who had a stem cell transplant for aplastic anemia, so the T cells may come from the graft donor.

DNA of the CDR3: TGTGCTAGTGGACTCAAGCGGGAGGGCCTGGCAGATACGCAGTATTTT. The encoded protein is CASGLKREGLADTQYF. The V and J genes are TRBV12-5 and TRBJ2-3; TRBD2 matches at 10 bases. The junction had 10 bases not matched to a gene; V was cut back by 6 bases and J by 4 bases. This CDR3 has 16 residues. The germline gives CDR1 LGHNT, CDR2 FRNRAP.